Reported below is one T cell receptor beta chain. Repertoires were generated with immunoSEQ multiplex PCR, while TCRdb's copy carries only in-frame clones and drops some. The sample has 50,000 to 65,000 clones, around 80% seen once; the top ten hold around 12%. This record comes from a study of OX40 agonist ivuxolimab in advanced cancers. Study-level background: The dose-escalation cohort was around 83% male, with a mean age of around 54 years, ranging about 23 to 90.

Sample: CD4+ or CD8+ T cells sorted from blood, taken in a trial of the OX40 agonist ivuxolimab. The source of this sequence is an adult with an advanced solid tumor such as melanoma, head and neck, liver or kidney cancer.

The CDR3 DNA follows: TGTGCCAGCAGCTCCCTAGGGGGTCTTGGAAACACCATATATTTT. Translated: CASSSLGGLGNTIYF. This chain joins TRBV7-2 and TRBJ1-3, with TRBD1 as a possible D gene (6 bases). CDR3 length: 15 residues. Germline lookup yields CDR1 SGHTA and CDR2 FQGNSA. Trimming removed 4 bases from V and 3 bases from J, with 13 bases in between.